This T cell receptor (beta chain) derives from a study of CD8 T cells in ankylosing spondylitis. This CDR3 contains 17 residues. The ends were cut back, 3 bases at V and 5 bases at J, with 17 bases in the middle. TCRdb re-called the 5' RACE reads with MiXCR, one entry per CDR3 protein. The repertoire includes under 450,000 distinct CDR3 sequences, 20% of them detected once, and 10% to 15% sits in the top ten. Sequencing was done on a sample of blood, either unsorted or a sorted T cell fraction (not recorded which). V is TRBV12-3 or TRBV12-4 and J is TRBJ1-6; D might be TRBD1 (6 bases). This TCR came from a male donor with ankylosing spondylitis or in good health (not recorded which). CDR3: CASSLGLAGEDNSPLHF. CDR3 DNA sequence: TGTGCCAGCAGTTTGGGGCTAGCAGGGGAGGATAATTCACCCCTCCACTTT.